This TCR beta chain was captured in a study of blood T cell repertoires in COVID-19. Study-wide context: The cDNA or gDNA used as material had been derived from T cells, B-cell-depleted T cells, or PBMCs.

In the original workflow: Amplified reference gene primers provided the basis for estimating nucleated cell counts. Sequenced by immunoSEQ multiplex PCR; TCRdb stores in-frame clones only, minus some. V, J and clone size were drawn from that table, and D and trimming were deduced from the DNA. The sample lists 180,000 or so clones, around 86% seen once, with about 6% in the top ten. Enrolled through a virtual design, the participants were between roughly 18 and 89 years of age and came from under 25 US areas. The V and J ends lost 2 bases and 5 bases, in that order; junction bases with no gene match: 5. Looked up from germline, CDR1 is MNHEY and CDR2 is SMNVEV (reference sequence). The CDR3 contains 14 residues.

The origin of this receptor is a man aged 40-55 years with acute COVID-19. The specimen sequenced was PBMCs or T cells enriched from blood (not recorded which). The V call is TRBV27, the J call TRBJ2-5, with 7 bases that match TRBD2. This CDR3 reads CASSLIGGGETQYF. The CDR3 nucleotides read TGTGCCAGCAGTTTAATCGGGGGAGGGGAGACCCAGTACTTC.